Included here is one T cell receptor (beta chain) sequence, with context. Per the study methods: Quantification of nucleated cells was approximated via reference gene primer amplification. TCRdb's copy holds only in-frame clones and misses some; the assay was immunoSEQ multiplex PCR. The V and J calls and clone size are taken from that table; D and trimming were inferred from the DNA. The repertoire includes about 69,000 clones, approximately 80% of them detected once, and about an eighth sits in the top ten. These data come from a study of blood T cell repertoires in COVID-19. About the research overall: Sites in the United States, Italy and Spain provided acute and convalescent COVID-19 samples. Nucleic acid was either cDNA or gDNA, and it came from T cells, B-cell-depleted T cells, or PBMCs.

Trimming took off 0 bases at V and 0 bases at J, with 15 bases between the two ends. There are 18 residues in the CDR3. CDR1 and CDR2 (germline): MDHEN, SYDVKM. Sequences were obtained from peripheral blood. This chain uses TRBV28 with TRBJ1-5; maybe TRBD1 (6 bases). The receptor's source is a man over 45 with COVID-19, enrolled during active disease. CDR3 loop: CASSLWGAGDNSNQPQHF. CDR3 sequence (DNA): TGTGCCAGCAGTTTATGGGGGGCCGGGGACAATAGCAATCAGCCCCAGCATTTT.